The rows below give T cell receptor beta chains drawn from one sample of a study of cytomegalovirus exposure and HLA in healthy donors. The method was immunoSEQ multiplex PCR; TCRdb's version includes in-frame clones alone and lacks a portion of them. Altogether about 210,000 clones are present, more than 80% being singletons, with the ten largest covering 2.9%. The sequenced sample consisted of PBMCs. These receptors originate from a man younger than 45 in good health and CMV-seronegative. Each CDR3 is given with its conserved first and last residue. D genes are given only for firm matches. Clone size, where shown, is once, few, many, or a class for clones that have expanded.

j_gene: TRBJ1-2
d_gene: TRBD1
abundance: -
v_gene: TRBV27
CDR3nt: TGTGCCAGCAGTTTACGGACAGGGGTAGACTATGGCTACACCTTC
CDR3aa: CASSLRTGVDYGYTF

j_gene: TRBJ2-7
d_gene: TRBD1
abundance: -
v_gene: TRBV29-1
CDR3nt: TGCAGCGTTATTCAGGACAGGGGTCCCTCCTACGAGCAGTACTTC
CDR3aa: CSVIQDRGPSYEQYF

j_gene: TRBJ2-7
d_gene: TRBD1
abundance: few
v_gene: TRBV6-1
CDR3nt: TGTGCCAGCAGTGAAGAAAAGGGACAGTTCTACGAGCAGTACTTC
CDR3aa: CASSEEKGQFYEQYF

j_gene: TRBJ2-1
d_gene: TRBD2
abundance: -
v_gene: TRBV19
CDR3nt: TGTGCCAGTAGTACTAGCGGTAACAATGAGCAGTTCTTC
CDR3aa: CASSTSGNNEQFF

j_gene: TRBJ2-2
d_gene: TRBD2
abundance: -
v_gene: TRBV7-9
CDR3nt: TGTGCCAGCAGCTTAACTAGCGGGGGCACCGGGGAGCTGTTTTTT
CDR3aa: CASSLTSGGTGELFF

j_gene: TRBJ2-5
d_gene: -
abundance: -
v_gene: TRBV5-1
CDR3nt: TGCGCCAGCAGCTGGGAGGGACAAAGCCAAGAGACCCAGTACTTC
CDR3aa: CASSWEGQSQETQYF

j_gene: TRBJ2-3
d_gene: TRBD1
abundance: -
v_gene: TRBV2
CDR3nt: TGTGCCAGCAGAGCCATGGGACAGGGAACAGATACGCAGTATTTT
CDR3aa: CASRAMGQGTDTQYF

j_gene: TRBJ2-1
d_gene: -
abundance: -
v_gene: TRBV7-9
CDR3nt: TGTGCCAGCAGCTTAGCGCGGGACGGGCAGTTCTTC
CDR3aa: CASSLARDGQFF

j_gene: TRBJ2-3
d_gene: -
abundance: -
v_gene: TRBV11-2
CDR3nt: TGTGCCAGCAGCCCGAGCACAGATACGCAGTATTTT
CDR3aa: CASSPSTDTQYF

j_gene: TRBJ2-1
d_gene: -
abundance: -
v_gene: TRBV28
CDR3nt: TGTGCCAGCAGTTCCCCAACAGGGTGGGGATACAATGAGCAGTTCTTC
CDR3aa: CASSSPTGWGYNEQFF

j_gene: TRBJ2-3
d_gene: -
abundance: -
v_gene: TRBV5-1
CDR3nt: TGCGCCAGCAGCTTGGCTCGAGGGTTCAGCACAGATACGCAGTATTTT
CDR3aa: CASSLARGFSTDTQYF

j_gene: TRBJ2-3
d_gene: -
abundance: -
v_gene: TRBV15
CDR3nt: TGTGCCACCAGCGTACACAGGGGGGGAAGCACAGATACGCAGTATTTT
CDR3aa: CATSVHRGGSTDTQYF

j_gene: TRBJ2-7
d_gene: TRBD1
abundance: -
v_gene: TRBV6-5
CDR3nt: TGTGCCAGTCGACAGGGCTCCGAGCAGTACTTC
CDR3aa: CASRQGSEQYF

j_gene: TRBJ2-7
d_gene: TRBD2
abundance: -
v_gene: TRBV4-1
CDR3nt: TGCGCCAGCAGCCACGGGTGGGAGGGACTCTACGAGCAGTACTTC
CDR3aa: CASSHGWEGLYEQYF

j_gene: TRBJ1-1
d_gene: -
abundance: -
v_gene: TRBV4-1
CDR3nt: TGCGCCAGCAGCCAACTGACAGGACGCACTGAAGCTTTCTTT
CDR3aa: CASSQLTGRTEAFF

j_gene: TRBJ1-1
d_gene: -
abundance: -
v_gene: TRBV4-3
CDR3nt: TGCGCCAGCAGCCTCGGGACTCCGGGAGGGATGAACACTGAAGCTTTCTTT
CDR3aa: CASSLGTPGGMNTEAFF

j_gene: TRBJ2-5
d_gene: TRBD1
abundance: -
v_gene: TRBV5-5
CDR3nt: TGTGCCAGCAGCTTGACACCCGGACAGGGGGCTTGGGAGCAGTACTTC
CDR3aa: CASSLTPGQGAWEQYF

j_gene: TRBJ2-3
d_gene: -
abundance: once
v_gene: TRBV14
CDR3nt: TGTGCCAGCAGCCCTAAGAGGGGGTTCCTGACAGATACGCAGTATTTT
CDR3aa: CASSPKRGFLTDTQYF

j_gene: TRBJ1-1
d_gene: -
abundance: -
v_gene: TRBV6-5
CDR3nt: TGTGCCAGCAGTCCTGGATCGGGATTGAACACTGAAGCTTTCTTT
CDR3aa: CASSPGSGLNTEAFF

j_gene: TRBJ2-7
d_gene: -
abundance: -
v_gene: TRBV6-5
CDR3nt: TGTGCCAGCAGTTACTCCAAGGGTGAGGGAGACTACGAGCAGTACTTC
CDR3aa: CASSYSKGEGDYEQYF

j_gene: TRBJ1-2
d_gene: TRBD1
abundance: -
v_gene: TRBV14
CDR3nt: TGTGCCAGCAGCCAAGCCTATTCTCCGGGCAGGGGGCATGATGGCTACACCTTC
CDR3aa: CASSQAYSPGRGHDGYTF

j_gene: TRBJ1-6
d_gene: TRBD1
abundance: -
v_gene: TRBV7-2
CDR3nt: TGTGCCAGCAGCTTGGGGACAGGGTATAATTCACCCCTCCACTTT
CDR3aa: CASSLGTGYNSPLHF

j_gene: TRBJ1-1
d_gene: TRBD1
abundance: -
v_gene: TRBV4-3
CDR3nt: TGCGCCAGCAGCCAAGATCCCACAGGACAGGGTTACACTGAAGCTTTCTTT
CDR3aa: CASSQDPTGQGYTEAFF

j_gene: TRBJ1-1
d_gene: TRBD1
abundance: -
v_gene: TRBV27
CDR3nt: TGTGCCGGCAGTCGAACAGGGGGGATGACTGAAGCTTTCTTT
CDR3aa: CAGSRTGGMTEAFF